This T cell receptor (beta chain) was retrieved from a study of T-cell memory formation after mild COVID-19. A single record per CDR3 protein comes from TCRdb applying MiXCR to the 5' RACE reads. The sample lists 450,000 to 700,000 distinct CDR3 sequences; roughly 18% were seen once. The CDR3 has 16 amino acids. Trimming at V came to 4 bases and at J to 2 bases, leaving 5 bases not matched to a gene. Sequencing used PBMCs or a T cell subset sorted from them (not recorded which). This chain connects TRBV12-3 or TRBV12-4 to TRBJ2-7, with 13 bases lining up with TRBD2. This receptor was obtained from an adult woman who had mild COVID-19 (a few samples of this study predate the infection). Cell type and time point are not known. CDR3 nucleotide sequence: TGTGCCAGCAGTTGGGGGGGACTAGCGGGGCCCTACGAGCAGTACGTC. It yields the protein CASSWGGLAGPYEQYV.